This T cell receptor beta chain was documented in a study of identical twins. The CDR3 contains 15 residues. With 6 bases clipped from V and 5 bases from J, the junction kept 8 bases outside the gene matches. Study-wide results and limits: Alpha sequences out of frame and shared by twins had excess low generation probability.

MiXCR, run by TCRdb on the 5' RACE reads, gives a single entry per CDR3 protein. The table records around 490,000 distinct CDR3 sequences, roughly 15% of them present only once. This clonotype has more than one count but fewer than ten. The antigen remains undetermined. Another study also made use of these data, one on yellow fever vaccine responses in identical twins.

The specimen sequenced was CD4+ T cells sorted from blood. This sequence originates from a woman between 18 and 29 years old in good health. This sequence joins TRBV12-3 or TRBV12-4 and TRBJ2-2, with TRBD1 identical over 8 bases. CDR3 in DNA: TGTGCCAGCAGGGAGGACAGGGAAAGGACCGGGGAGCTGTTTTTT. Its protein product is CASREDRERTGELFF.